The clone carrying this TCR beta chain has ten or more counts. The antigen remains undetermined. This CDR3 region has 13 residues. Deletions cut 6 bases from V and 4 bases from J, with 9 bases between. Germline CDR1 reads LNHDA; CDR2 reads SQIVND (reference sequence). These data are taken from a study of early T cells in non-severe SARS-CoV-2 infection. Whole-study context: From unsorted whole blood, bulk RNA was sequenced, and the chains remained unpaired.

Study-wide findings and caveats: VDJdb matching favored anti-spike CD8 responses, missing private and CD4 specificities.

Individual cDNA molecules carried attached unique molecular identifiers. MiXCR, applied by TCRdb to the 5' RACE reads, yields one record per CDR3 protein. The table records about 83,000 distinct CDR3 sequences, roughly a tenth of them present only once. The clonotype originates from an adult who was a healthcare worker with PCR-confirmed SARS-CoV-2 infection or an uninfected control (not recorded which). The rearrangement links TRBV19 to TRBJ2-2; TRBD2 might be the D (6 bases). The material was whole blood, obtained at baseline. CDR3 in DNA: TGTGCCAGTAGGAGCGGGTTCACCGGGGAGCTGTTTTTT. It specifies CASRSGFTGELFF.